The entry below gives a single T cell receptor beta chain sequence along with its context. From germline, CDR1 is SGHNT and CDR2 YYREEE (reference sequence). CDR3 length equals 13 residues. After removal of 7 bases from V and 12 bases from J, the junction contained 12 bases not matched to a gene. The data originate from a study of blood T cell repertoires in COVID-19. Overall study: The United States, Italy and Spain were the sources of the acute and convalescent COVID-19 samples. PBMCs, B-cell-depleted T cells, or T cells provided the cDNA or gDNA that made up the material.

In the study's own analysis: It was from reference gene primer amplification that nucleated cell counts were estimated. Method: immunoSEQ multiplex PCR; TCRdb's copy keeps in-frame clones and lacks some. V, J and clone size are those of that table, while D and trimming were read from the DNA. There are roughly 91,000 clones in the sample; 70% to 85% occur only once, and 10% to 12% lies in the top ten. The sequence came from an older man with acute or convalescent COVID-19. The sequencing sample was made of peripheral blood. V gene TRBV5-4 combines with J gene TRBJ2-1; 8 bases are a match to TRBD1. The CDR3 DNA reads as TGTGCCAGCGGGGAAGCAGGGGGCGCGGGGCAGTTCTTC. Its protein is CASGEAGGAGQFF. Full variable domain (remainder filled in from reference TRBV5-4 and TRBJ2-1): ETGVTQSPTHLIKTRGQQVTLRCSSQSGHNTVSWYQQALGQGPQFIFQYYREEENGRGNFPPRFSGLQFPNYSSELNVNALELDDSALYLCASGEAGGAGQFFGPGTRLTVL.